This TCR beta chain was profiled in a study of spatial heterogeneity in lung cancer. TCRdb independently ran MiXCR on the 5' RACE reads; one entry per CDR3 protein. The sample includes about 92,000 distinct CDR3 sequences, roughly 12% of them seen just once. The germline V gene has CDR1 SGHDT and CDR2 YYEEEE. Trimming removed 2 bases at V and 4 bases at J, with 9 bases between. The CDR3 is 13 residues long. Regarding time point: sample taken at primary tumor resection. The sequenced material consisted of unsorted whole RNA from tumor, nontumor lung or frozen PBMC. The TCR originated in a male donor with early-stage non-small cell lung cancer. This chain uses TRBV5-6 with TRBJ1-1, with D perhaps TRBD1 (6 bases). The sample was PBMCs, taken at surgery. Written as DNA, the CDR3 is TGTGCCAGCAGCTTCGACAGGTCCACTGAAGCTTTCTTT. Protein sequence: CASSFDRSTEAFF.